This entry lists 23 T cell receptor beta chains sequenced from one sample in a study of breast tumors, draining lymph nodes, adjacent tissues. Each CDR3 protein gets one entry after TCRdb re-called the multiplex PCR reads with MiXCR. The data show some 250,000 distinct CDR3 sequences, approximately 36% seen once. Samples came from axillary lymph nodes draining the breast cancer. The sequenced sample was axillary lymph node tissue. The source of these receptors is a female donor with breast cancer. Some clones in this sample may be carry-over from other donors' samples.

This clonotype was seen many times. The chain couples TRBV24-1 to TRBJ2-3; 8 nucleotides line up with TRBD2. J was trimmed by 5 bases and V by 7 bases; bases with no gene match: 16. Germline V gene sequence: CDR1 KGHDR, CDR2 SFDVKD. The CDR3 has 17 residues. CDR3 loop: CATRGPGLGTGEDTQYF. The CDR3 DNA sequence: TGTGCCACCAGGGGACCGGGACTAGGCACGGGGGAAGATACGCAGTATTTT.

This clonotype was counted at least ten times. The V and J genes are TRBV6-4 and TRBJ1-6; 9 nucleotides align to TRBD1. The CDR3 is 15 residues long. V lost 6 bases and J lost 7; bases outside the gene matches: 7. CDR1 MRHNA and CDR2 SNTAGT come from the germline V gene. The CDR3 reads CASRHSDRGNSPLHF. For the CDR3, the DNA is TGTGCCAGCAGACACTCGGACAGGGGAAATTCACCCCTCCACTTT.

This clonotype was seen many times. The V gene is TRBV20-1, the J gene TRBJ2-7; TRBD2 agrees at 9 bases. In germline, CDR1 is DFQATT, CDR2 SNEGSKA (reference sequence). The CDR3 length is 14 residues. Trimming cost V 1 base and J 5 bases; bases outside gene matches: 6. DNA of the CDR3: TGCAGTGCTAGAGCCCTAGCGGGGCTCCACGAGCAGTACTTC. Encoded protein: CSARALAGLHEQYF.

This clonotype was observed at least ten times. This chain links TRBV25-1 with TRBJ1-2; TRBD1 is a possible D gene (5 bases). V was cut by 4 bases and J by 5 bases, with 20 bases left in between. The CDR3 sequence is 16 residues long. The germline CDR1 and CDR2 sequences are MGHDK and SYGVNS. The CDR3 spells CASSATTSGGVYGYTF. DNA for the CDR3: TGTGCCAGCAGTGCTACGACCAGCGGGGGGGTTTATGGCTACACCTTC.

With respect to this clonotype: A junction end diverges from the germline sequence, so it may reflect a read error. The chain is built from TRBV7-9 and TRBJ2-1; a weak D match, TRBD2 (5 bases). Germline CDR1 is SEHNR and CDR2 is FQNEAQ (reference sequence). The CDR3 contains 13 residues. CDR3 loop: CASSLTTYDEQFF. Written as DNA, the CDR3 is TGTGCCAGCAGCTTGACTACCTACGATGAGCAGTTCTTT.

This clonotype was observed a few times. CDR3 region: CASSPTTSGGVYTQYF. CDR3 sequence (DNA): TGTGCCAGCAGTCCCACGACTAGCGGGGGGGTATATACGCAGTATTTT. V usage is TRBV6-6 and J usage is TRBJ2-3; TRBD2 matches at 14 bases. Per germline, CDR1 MNHNY and CDR2 SVGAGI (reference sequence). The CDR3 length is 16 residues. V lost 5 bases to trimming and J lost 7 bases; unmatched junction nucleotides: 8.

At least ten counts were recorded for this clonotype. V is TRBV20-1 and J is TRBJ2-7; 7 nucleotides agree with TRBD2. J gave up 2 bases and V 1 base, and 8 bases lay outside the gene matches. The CDR3 covers 15 residues. CDR1 and CDR2 from the germline V gene are DFQATT and SNEGSKA (reference sequence). The CDR3 DNA follows: TGCAGTGCTAGAGCAGTAGCTAGCGGACCCTACGAGCAGTACTTC. Translation gives CSARAVASGPYEQYF.

This clonotype was counted ten times or more. This rearrangement joins TRBV20-1 to TRBJ2-1; maybe TRBD2 (9 bases). This CDR3 region has 17 residues. The ends were cut back, 6 bases at V and 4 bases at J, with 25 bases in the middle. The germline gives CDR1 DFQATT, CDR2 SNEGSKA (reference sequence). CDR3 bases: TGCAGTGCCCCTGGACAGGGAGGTAGCGGGAGTTACAATGAGCAGTTCTTC. Protein sequence: CSAPGQGGSGSYNEQFF.

This clonotype was counted ten times or more. The chain uses TRBV11-3 and TRBJ2-1; D call uncertain. Trimming removed 1 base from V and 10 bases from J, with 14 bases in between. CDR3 length: 14 amino acids. In germline, CDR1 is SGHNT, CDR2 YENEEA. The CDR3 sequence: CASSLGLSRREQFF. The CDR3 DNA reads TGTGCCAGCAGCTTAGGTCTTAGCCGGCGCGAGCAGTTCTTC. Full variable domain (remainder filled in from reference TRBV11-3 and TRBJ2-1): EAGVVQSPRYKIIEKKQPVAFWCNPISGHNTLYWYLQNLGQGPELLIRYENEEAVDDSQLPKDRFSAERLKGVDSTLKIQPAELGDSAVYLCASSLGLSRREQFFGPGTRLTVL.

The chain carries TRBV20-1 and TRBJ2-4; the match to TRBD2 covers 7 bases. The V segment lost 3 bases and the J segment 0 bases; nucleotides outside the gene matches: 5. Per the germline V gene, CDR1 is DFQATT and CDR2 is SNEGSKA (reference sequence). This CDR3 region has 15 residues. CDR3 DNA: TGCAGTGCTAGGGCTAGCGGACTAGCCAAAAACATTCAGTACTTC. It codes for CSARASGLAKNIQYF.

This clonotype was detected ten times or more. The V and J genes are TRBV7-2 and TRBJ2-5; 7 positions match TRBD1. Looked up from germline, CDR1 is SGHTA and CDR2 is FQGNSA. The J segment lost 5 bases and the V segment lost 5 bases, leaving 11 bases of the junction unmatched. The CDR3 contains 15 residues. CDR3 DNA sequence: TGTGCCAGCAGCCACCAGGGGGTCCTTGGGGAGACCCAGTACTTC. Its protein product is CASSHQGVLGETQYF.

This clonotype was counted at least ten times. This may be a read error, as it is one base from a much larger clone. The chain uses TRBV11-3 and TRBJ2-6; D may match TRBD1 or TRBD2 (5 bases each). This CDR3 contains 17 residues. Deletions cut 3 bases from V and 0 bases from J, with 12 bases between. Germline CDR1 SGHNT, CDR2 YENEEA. The CDR3 DNA is TGTGCCAGCAGCTTCGGGGCCCATCCCTCTGGGGCCAACGTCCTGACTTTC. This sequence encodes CASSFGAHPSGANVLTF.

This clonotype has ten or more counts. The chain recombines TRBV15 with TRBJ1-2; D remains ambiguous. The CDR3 runs 12 residues. In germline, CDR1 is LNHNV, CDR2 YYDKDF (reference sequence). Deletions cut 0 bases from V and 5 bases from J, with 4 bases between. The CDR3 nucleotides read TGTGCCACCAGCAGAGATGGGTATGGCTACACCTTC. Encoded protein: CATSRDGYGYTF.

This clonotype was recorded many times. The rearrangement joins TRBV10-3 to TRBJ2-2; a possible D gene is TRBD2 (6 bases). CDR1 and CDR2 from the germline V gene are ENHRY and SYGVKD. Trimming left V 9 bases short and J 7 bases short, with 15 bases between. The CDR3 covers 13 residues. Here the CDR3 reads CAMSEGLDGELFF. The DNA for the CDR3 is TGTGCCATGTCGGAGGGCCTGGACGGGGAGCTGTTTTTT.

In its sample, this clonotype was seen many times. The chain's CDR3 is CASSLWSANTGELFF. The CDR3 DNA follows: TGTGCCAGCAGCTTGTGGTCAGCGAACACCGGGGAGCTGTTTTTT. This chain uses TRBV5-8 with TRBJ2-2; no definite D call. The V end lost 1 base, the J end lost 0 bases, and 7 bases lay between the germline ends. Germline CDR1 reads SGHTS; CDR2 reads YDEGEE. This CDR3 is built from 15 residues.

This clonotype has a count of ten or more. The chain couples TRBV9 to TRBJ1-2; D might be TRBD1 (5 bases). The CDR3 spans 15 residues. Germline V gives CDR1 SGDLS, CDR2 YYNGEE. With 0 bases removed from V and 4 bases from J, the gap between germline ends came to 13 bases. The CDR3 DNA sequence: TGTGCCAGCAGCGTAGGGGCAGGGCCGGCCTATGGCTACACCTTC. Translated, it gives CASSVGAGPAYGYTF.

This sequence joins TRBV20-1 and TRBJ1-2; 8 nucleotides agree with TRBD1. The CDR3 has 12 amino acids. The germline CDR1 and CDR2 sequences are DFQATT and SNEGSKA (reference sequence). Germline trimming cut 6 bases from V and 7 bases from J; bases unmatched to any gene: 7. The DNA for the CDR3 is TGCAGTGCCTGGACAGGGACAGGTGGCTACACCTTC. This gives the protein CSAWTGTGGYTF.

There are many counts of this clonotype. This chain links TRBV29-1 with TRBJ2-2; no reliable D call. CDR1 and CDR2 (germline): SQVTM, ANQGSEA. CDR3 length: 11 residues. V lost 8 bases to trimming and J lost 3 bases, with 7 bases between them. CDR3 sequence (DNA): TGCAGCACCCGACACACCGGGGAGCTGTTTTTT. It is translated as CSTRHTGELFF.

This clonotype was counted at least ten times. The chain employs TRBV6-1 and TRBJ2-5, with D possibly being TRBD1 or TRBD2 (6 bases each). Between the trimmed V and J ends, which lost 3 bases and 6 bases, there was a span of 14 bases. This CDR3 comprises 14 residues. CDR1 MNHNS and CDR2 SASEGT come from the germline V gene. This CDR3 reads CASSDEGGVKTQYF. In DNA, the CDR3 is TGTGCCAGCAGTGACGAGGGGGGAGTAAAGACCCAGTACTTC.

The sample holds many counts of this clonotype. This chain joins TRBV19 and TRBJ2-5; 7 nucleotides align to TRBD1. The junction had 9 bases not matched to a gene; V was cut back by 8 bases and J by 0 bases. Per germline, CDR1 LNHDA and CDR2 SQIVND (reference sequence). This CDR3 is built from 15 residues. This CDR3 is CASANRGAYQETQYF. DNA for the CDR3: TGTGCCAGTGCCAACAGGGGAGCGTACCAAGAGACCCAGTACTTC.

This clonotype was seen more than once but under ten times. A much larger clone differs by one base, so this may be a read error. The chain joins TRBV7-2 to TRBJ2-2; 10 bases are shared with TRBD2. Germline CDR1 is SGHTA and CDR2 is FQGNSA. This CDR3 contains 18 residues. This chain's CDR3 is CASSFRLAGVINTRELFF. CDR3 nucleotide sequence: TGTGCCAGCAGCTTCCGTCTAGCGGGGGTTATAAACACCCGGGAGCTGTTTTTT.

In this sample, this clonotype turned up many times. Possible read error: a much larger clone is one base away. This sequence joins TRBV6-5 and TRBJ2-2, with TRBD1 matching over 9 bases. V lost 10 bases to trimming and J lost 7 bases; unmatched junction nucleotides: 10. The CDR3 has 14 residues. Germline lookup yields CDR1 MNHEY and CDR2 SVGAGI. Here the CDR3 DNA reads TGTGCCACCTGGCACAGGGGGCATGGCGGGGAGCTGTTTTTT. Encoded protein: CATWHRGHGGELFF.

In its sample, this clonotype was seen many times. The rearrangement uses TRBV7-9 and TRBJ2-2; D is unclear. The CDR3 loop spans 15 amino acids. Trimming took 3 bases from V and 6 from J, leaving 14 bases between them. Germline loops: CDR1 SEHNR, CDR2 FQNEAQ (reference sequence). The CDR3 region has the DNA TGTGCCAGCAGCTTGGGGATGTCTTGGGCCGGGGAGCTGTTTTTT. Translating gives CASSLGMSWAGELFF.